A single sample is the source of the 3 T cell receptor beta chains below, sequenced in a study of T cell responses to AZD1222 COVID-19 vaccine. The repertoire was sequenced with immunoSEQ multiplex PCR; TCRdb's copy has only in-frame clones and lacks some. The table lists 150,000 to 190,000 clones, over 90% of them singletons. The specimen was peripheral blood, collected 28 days after the second AZD1222 dose. The receptors derive from an adult who received the AZD1222 COVID-19 vaccine.

V is TRBV27 and J is TRBJ1-2; TRBD1 agrees at 7 bases. The CDR3 covers 13 residues. CDR1 MNHEY and CDR2 SMNVEV come from the germline V gene (reference sequence). V lost 5 bases and J lost 8; bases outside the gene matches: 8. Written as DNA, the CDR3 is TGTGCCAGCAGTAAACAGGGGCCGGGGGGCTACACCTTC. This sequence encodes CASSKQGPGGYTF.

This clone appeared once. This chain links TRBV28 with TRBJ2-2; the D is unclear. CDR1 and CDR2 (germline): MDHEN, SYDVKM. The CDR3 contains 13 residues. V was shortened by 6 bases and J by 2 bases, with 7 bases between the two germline ends. The CDR3 coding sequence is TGTGCCAGCAGCCAGGTTAACACCGGGGAGCTGTTTTTT. It translates to CASSQVNTGELFF.

This chain connects TRBV7-9 to TRBJ1-2; weak D call: TRBD1 (6 bases). This CDR3 has 15 amino acids. Between the trimmed V and J ends, which lost 5 bases and 4 bases, there was a span of 17 bases. The germline gives CDR1 SEHNR, CDR2 FQNEAQ (reference sequence). For the CDR3, the DNA is TGTGCCAGCAGCCCCTCACCCGGGGGCAGCTATGGCTACACCTTC. Translating it yields CASSPSPGGSYGYTF.